This TCR beta chain was identified in a study of T cell repertoires in cytomegalovirus infection. One entry per CDR3 protein results from TCRdb running MiXCR on the reads. The sample yields 750,000 to 950,000 distinct CDR3 sequences, approximately 32% seen once. Many counts were recorded for this clonotype. Its antigen is still unknown. Trimming stripped 3 bases from V and 0 bases from J, with 11 bases between. Germline CDR1 SEHNR, CDR2 FQNEAQ (reference sequence). The CDR3 has 15 amino acids. V usage is TRBV7-9 and J usage is TRBJ1-1; tentatively, D is TRBD1 (5 bases). This receptor was identified in a human donor in good health (CMV status not recorded). Some clones in this sample may be carry-over from other donors' samples. The material was cultured CD8+ T cells from PBMCs, obtained from culture after CMV antigen stimulation. CDR3 protein: CASSFPQGLNTEAFF. CDR3 DNA sequence: TGTGCCAGCAGCTTCCCGCAGGGTTTGAACACTGAAGCTTTCTTT.